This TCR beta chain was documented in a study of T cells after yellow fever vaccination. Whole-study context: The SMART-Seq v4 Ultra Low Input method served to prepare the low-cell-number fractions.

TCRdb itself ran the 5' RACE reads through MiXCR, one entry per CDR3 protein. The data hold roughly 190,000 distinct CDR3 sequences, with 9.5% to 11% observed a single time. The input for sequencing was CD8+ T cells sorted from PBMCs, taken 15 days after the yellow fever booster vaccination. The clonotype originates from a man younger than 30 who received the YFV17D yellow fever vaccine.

The CDR3 nucleotides are TGCAGTGCTAGGCCCGGACAGGGGGCGACTGAAGCTTTCTTT. It codes for CSARPGQGATEAFF. The rearrangement joins TRBV20-1 to TRBJ1-1, with TRBD1 identical over 11 bases. V lost 3 bases to trimming and J lost 5 bases; unmatched junction nucleotides: 5. The germline CDR1 and CDR2 sequences are DFQATT and SNEGSKA (reference sequence). The CDR3 loop spans 14 amino acids.